This T cell receptor (beta chain) was profiled in a study of blood T cells in healthy people across ages. Study-wide background: Every two T cells gave about one barcoded beta molecule via template switching.

The CDR3 length is 11 residues. Germline assignment: CDR1 MNHEY and CDR2 SVGEGT. V shed 4 bases and J shed 7 bases, with 4 bases lying between them. PCR was performed a second time for roughly 7 to 12 cycles using a sample-barcoded 5' primer and a J-beta primer mix. In TCRdb, the 5' RACE reads were re-called with MiXCR into one record per CDR3 protein. The sample includes about 1 million distinct CDR3 sequences, more than 35% of them seen just once. This clonotype was counted only a few times. V and J are TRBV6-2 or TRBV6-3 and TRBJ2-2; D gene uncertain. This TCR came from an older woman in good health. The sample taken for sequencing was blood. The CDR3 protein is CASSSVGELFF. DNA of the CDR3: TGTGCCAGCAGTTCCGTCGGGGAGCTGTTTTTT.